This T cell receptor (beta chain) was identified in a study of blood T cells in healthy people across ages. Next came a second PCR, run for roughly 6 to 11 cycles, which used a sample-barcoded 5' primer along with a J-beta primer mix. In TCRdb, the 5' RACE reads were re-called with MiXCR into one record per CDR3 protein. This repertoire shows fewer than 2 million distinct CDR3 sequences, about two fifths found once; its top ten account for under 30%. Germline V CDR1 and CDR2: SEHNR, FQNEAQ (reference sequence). Trimming cost V 5 bases and J 1 base; bases outside gene matches: 7. CDR3 length equals 15 residues.

The sequence derives from a human donor in good health. This chain connects TRBV7-9 to TRBJ2-7, with 8 bases identical to TRBD2. The sequenced sample consisted of blood. Here the CDR3 DNA reads TGTGCCAGCAGCCCTCCAGCGGGGGTGTCCTACGAGCAGTACTTC. Translation gives CASSPPAGVSYEQYF.